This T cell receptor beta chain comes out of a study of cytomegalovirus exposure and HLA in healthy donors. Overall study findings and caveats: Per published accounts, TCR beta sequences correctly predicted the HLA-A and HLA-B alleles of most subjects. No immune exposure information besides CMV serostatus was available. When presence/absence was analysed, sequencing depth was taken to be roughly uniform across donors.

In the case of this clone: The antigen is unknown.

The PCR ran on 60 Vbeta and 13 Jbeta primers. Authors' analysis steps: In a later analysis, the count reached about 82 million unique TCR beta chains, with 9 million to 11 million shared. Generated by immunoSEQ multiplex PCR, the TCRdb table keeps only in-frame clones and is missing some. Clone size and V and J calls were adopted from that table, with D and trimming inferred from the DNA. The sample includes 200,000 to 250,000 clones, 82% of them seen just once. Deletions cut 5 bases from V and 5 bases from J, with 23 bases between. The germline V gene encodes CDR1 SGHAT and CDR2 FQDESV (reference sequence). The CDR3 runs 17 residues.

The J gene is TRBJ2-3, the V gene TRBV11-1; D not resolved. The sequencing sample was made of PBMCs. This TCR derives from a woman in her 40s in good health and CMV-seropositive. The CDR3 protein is CASSPPRFDARVDTQYF. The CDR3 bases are TGTGCCAGCAGCCCCCCACGCTTTGACGCCCGGGTAGATACGCAGTATTTT.